This section outlines one T cell receptor (beta chain) sequence together with its context. The antigen remains undetermined. These data are taken from a study of monozygotic twins with inflammatory bowel disease. T cells were not sorted, and total RNA was isolated straight from whole blood. This CDR3 spans 13 amino acids. Germline V gene data show CDR1 as LNHNV and CDR2 as YYDKDF (reference sequence). The TCR libraries each used total RNA (approximately 3,300 ng per library). No DNA is given; TCRdb re-called the 5' RACE reads and lists each CDR3 protein once. The listing records around 380,000 distinct CDR3 sequences. Findings and caveats of the study: In the analysis, different T cell subtypes could not be told apart.

The receptor's source is a human donor with ulcerative colitis or Crohn's disease, or a healthy co-twin of an affected twin (not recorded which). The sample was blood. This chain connects TRBV15 to TRBJ2-1; the TCRdb call, TRBD1, lacks DNA for checking. The CDR3 sequence is CAVSRGRNNEQFF.